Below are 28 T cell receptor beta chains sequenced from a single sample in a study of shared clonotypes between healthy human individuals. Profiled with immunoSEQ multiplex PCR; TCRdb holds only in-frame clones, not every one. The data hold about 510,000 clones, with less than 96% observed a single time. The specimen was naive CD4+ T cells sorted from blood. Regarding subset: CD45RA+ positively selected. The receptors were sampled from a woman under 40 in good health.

The CDR3 is CASSFLGRSNTGELFF. In DNA form, the CDR3 reads TGTGCCAGCAGCTTCCTAGGGCGGTCGAACACCGGGGAGCTGTTTTTT. The V call is TRBV2, the J call TRBJ2-2; D gene ambiguous. The V end was cut by 6 bases, the J end by 0 bases, with 14 bases between. Germline V gives CDR1 SNHLY, CDR2 FYNNEI. The CDR3 has 16 amino acids.

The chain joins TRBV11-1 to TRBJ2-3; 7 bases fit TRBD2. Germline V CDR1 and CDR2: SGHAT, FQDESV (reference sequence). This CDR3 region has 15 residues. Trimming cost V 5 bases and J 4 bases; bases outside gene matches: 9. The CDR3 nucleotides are TGTGCCAGCAGCCCTTCCGGACTAGTCTCAGATACGCAGTATTTT. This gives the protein CASSPSGLVSDTQYF.

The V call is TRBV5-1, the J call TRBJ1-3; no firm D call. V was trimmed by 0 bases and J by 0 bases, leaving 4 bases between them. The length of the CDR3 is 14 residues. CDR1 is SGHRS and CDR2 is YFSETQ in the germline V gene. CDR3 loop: CASSLDLSGNTIYF. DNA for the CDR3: TGCGCCAGCAGCTTGGACCTCTCTGGAAACACCATATATTTT.

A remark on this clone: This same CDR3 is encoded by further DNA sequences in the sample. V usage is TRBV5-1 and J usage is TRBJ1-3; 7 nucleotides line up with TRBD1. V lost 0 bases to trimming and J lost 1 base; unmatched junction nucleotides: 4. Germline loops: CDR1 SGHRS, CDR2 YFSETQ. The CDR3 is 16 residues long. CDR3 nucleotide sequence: TGCGCCAGCAGCTTGGGGACAGGTGGATCTGGAAACACCATATATTTT. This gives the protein CASSLGTGGSGNTIYF.

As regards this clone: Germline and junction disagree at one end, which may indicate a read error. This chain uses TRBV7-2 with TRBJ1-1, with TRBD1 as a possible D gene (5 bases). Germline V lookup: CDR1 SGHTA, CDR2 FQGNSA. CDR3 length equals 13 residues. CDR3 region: CASRPRVNTEVFF. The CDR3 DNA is TGTGCCAGCAGACCCAGGGTGAACACTGAAGTTTTCTTT. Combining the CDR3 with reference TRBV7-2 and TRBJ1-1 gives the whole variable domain GAGVSQSPSNKVTEKGKDVELRCDPISGHTALYWYRQSLGQGLEFLIYFQGNSAPDKSGLPSDRFSAERTGGSVSTLTIQRTQQEDSAVYLCASRPRVNTEVFFGQGTRLTVV.

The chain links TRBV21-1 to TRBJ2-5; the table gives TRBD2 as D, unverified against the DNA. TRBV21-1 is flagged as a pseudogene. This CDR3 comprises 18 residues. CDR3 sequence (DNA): TGTGCCAGCAGCAACCTCCTAGCTAACATGGGAGGGATAGAGACCCAGTACTTC. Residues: CASSNLLANMGGIETQYF.

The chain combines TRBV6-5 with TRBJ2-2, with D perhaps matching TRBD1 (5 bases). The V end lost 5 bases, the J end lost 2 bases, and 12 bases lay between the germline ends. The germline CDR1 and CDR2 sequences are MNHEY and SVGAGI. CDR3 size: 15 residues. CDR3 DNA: TGTGCCAGCAGTAACAGGAGACATAACACCGGGGAGCTGTTTTTT. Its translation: CASSNRRHNTGELFF.

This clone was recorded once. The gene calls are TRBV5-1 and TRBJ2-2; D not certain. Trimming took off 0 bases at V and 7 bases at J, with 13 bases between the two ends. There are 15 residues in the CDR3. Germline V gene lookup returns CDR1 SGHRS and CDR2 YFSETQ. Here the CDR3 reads CASSLEVPPRGELFF. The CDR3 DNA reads TGCGCCAGCAGCTTGGAAGTGCCCCCCCGCGGGGAGCTGTTTTTT. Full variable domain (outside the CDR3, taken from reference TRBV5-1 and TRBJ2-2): KAGVTQTPRYLIKTRGQQVTLSCSPISGHRSVSWYQQTPGQGLQFLFEYFSETQRNKGNFPGRFSGRQFSNSRSEMNVSTLELGDSALYLCASSLEVPPRGELFFGEGSRLTVL.

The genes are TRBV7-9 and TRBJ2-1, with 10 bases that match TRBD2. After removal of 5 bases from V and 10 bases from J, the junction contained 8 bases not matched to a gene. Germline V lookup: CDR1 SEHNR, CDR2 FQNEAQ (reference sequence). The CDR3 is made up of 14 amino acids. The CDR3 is CASSATGTSAEQFF. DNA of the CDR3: TGTGCCAGCAGCGCTACCGGGACTAGCGCCGAGCAGTTCTTC.

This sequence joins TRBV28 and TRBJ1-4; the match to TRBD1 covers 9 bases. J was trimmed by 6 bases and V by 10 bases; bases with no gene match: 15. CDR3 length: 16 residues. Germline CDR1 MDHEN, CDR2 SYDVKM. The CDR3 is CAIGDRVVSGYEKLFF. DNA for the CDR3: TGTGCCATCGGGGACAGGGTGGTGAGTGGTTATGAAAAACTGTTTTTT.

This CDR3 reads CASSLQGPNQPQHF. Written as DNA, the CDR3 is TGTGCCAGCAGCCTACAGGGGCCGAATCAGCCCCAGCATTTT. This chain connects TRBV6-5 to TRBJ1-5, with 7 bases identical to TRBD1. Germline V gene data show CDR1 as MNHEY and CDR2 as SVGAGI. Germline trimming cut 6 bases from V and 4 bases from J; bases unmatched to any gene: 6. The CDR3 length is 14 residues.

The CDR3 sequence: CASSLNPGQGAYNQPQHF. CDR3 coding DNA: TGTGCCAGCAGTCTCAACCCGGGACAGGGGGCGTACAATCAGCCCCAGCATTTT. This sequence joins TRBV28 and TRBJ1-5; 12 bases match TRBD1. CDR1 MDHEN and CDR2 SYDVKM come from the germline V gene. The CDR3 has 18 residues. V shed 5 bases, J shed 3 bases, and the junction held 11 bases outside the gene matches.

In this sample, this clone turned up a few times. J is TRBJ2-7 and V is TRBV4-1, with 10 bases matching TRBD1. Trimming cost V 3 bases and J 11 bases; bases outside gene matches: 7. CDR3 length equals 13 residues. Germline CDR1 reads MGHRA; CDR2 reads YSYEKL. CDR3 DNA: TGCGCCAGCAGCCAGTCCGGGACAGGGGAGGAGTACTTC. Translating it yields CASSQSGTGEEYF.

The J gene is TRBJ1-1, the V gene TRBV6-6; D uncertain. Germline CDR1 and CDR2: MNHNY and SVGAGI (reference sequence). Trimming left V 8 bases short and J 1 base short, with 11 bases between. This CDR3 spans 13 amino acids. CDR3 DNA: TGTGCCAGCGGTCGGGTCGGGAACACTGAAGCTTTCTTT. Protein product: CASGRVGNTEAFF.

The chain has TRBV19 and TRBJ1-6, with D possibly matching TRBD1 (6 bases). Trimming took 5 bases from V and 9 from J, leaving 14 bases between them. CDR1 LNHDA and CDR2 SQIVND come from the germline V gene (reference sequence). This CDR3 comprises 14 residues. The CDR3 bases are TGTGCCAGTAGTTCAGGCGGCAGGGGTTCACCCCTCCACTTT. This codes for CASSSGGRGSPLHF.

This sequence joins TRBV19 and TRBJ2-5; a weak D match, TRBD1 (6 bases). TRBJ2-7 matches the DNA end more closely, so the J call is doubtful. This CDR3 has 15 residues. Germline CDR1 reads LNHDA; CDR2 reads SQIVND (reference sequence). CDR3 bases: TGTGCCACCCGACCCACCGCTTTGGACAGATTCGAGCAGTACTTC. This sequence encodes CATRPTALDRFEQYF.

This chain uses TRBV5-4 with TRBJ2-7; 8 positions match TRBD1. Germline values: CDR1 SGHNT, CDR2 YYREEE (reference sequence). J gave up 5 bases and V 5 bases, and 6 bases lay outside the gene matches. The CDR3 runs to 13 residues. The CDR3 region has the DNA TGTGCCAGCAGTGCAAAGGACAGGGACGAGCAGTACTTC. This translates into CASSAKDRDEQYF.

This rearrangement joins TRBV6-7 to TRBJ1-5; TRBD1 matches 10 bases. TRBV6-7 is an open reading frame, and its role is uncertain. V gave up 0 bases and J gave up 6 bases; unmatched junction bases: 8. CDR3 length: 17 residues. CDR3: CASSYSSGDRGVQPQHF. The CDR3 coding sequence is TGTGCCAGCAGTTACTCGAGTGGGGACAGGGGCGTTCAGCCCCAGCATTTT.

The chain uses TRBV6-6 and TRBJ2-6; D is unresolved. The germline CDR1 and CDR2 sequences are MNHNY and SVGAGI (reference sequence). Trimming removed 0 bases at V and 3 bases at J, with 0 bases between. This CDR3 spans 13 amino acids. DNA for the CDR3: TGTGCCAGCAGTTACTCTGGGGCCAACGTCCTGACTTTC. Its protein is CASSYSGANVLTF.

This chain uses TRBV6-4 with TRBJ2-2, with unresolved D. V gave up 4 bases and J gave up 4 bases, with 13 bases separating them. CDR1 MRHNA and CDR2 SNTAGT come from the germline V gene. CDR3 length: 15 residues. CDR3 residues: CASSVISGGTGELFF. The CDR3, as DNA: TGTGCCAGCAGTGTAATATCCGGTGGCACCGGGGAGCTGTTTTTT.

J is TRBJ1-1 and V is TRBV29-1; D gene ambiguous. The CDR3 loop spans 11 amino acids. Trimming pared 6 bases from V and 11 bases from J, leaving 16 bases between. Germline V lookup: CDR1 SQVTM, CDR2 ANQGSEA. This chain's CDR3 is CSVRGPYGAFF. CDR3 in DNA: TGCAGCGTGAGAGGACCGTATGGGGCTTTCTTT.

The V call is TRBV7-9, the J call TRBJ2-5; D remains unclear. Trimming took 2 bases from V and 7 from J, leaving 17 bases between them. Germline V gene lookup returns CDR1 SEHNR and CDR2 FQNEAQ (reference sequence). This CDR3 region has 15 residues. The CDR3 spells CASSLIERAPGTQYF. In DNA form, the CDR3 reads TGTGCCAGCAGCTTAATTGAAAGAGCCCCGGGGACCCAGTACTTC.

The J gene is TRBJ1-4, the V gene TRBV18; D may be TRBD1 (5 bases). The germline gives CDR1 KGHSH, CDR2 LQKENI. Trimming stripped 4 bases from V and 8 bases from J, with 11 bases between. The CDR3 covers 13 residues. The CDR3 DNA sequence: TGTGCCAGCTCACAACAGGAGGGGGAAAAACTGTTTTTT. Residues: CASSQQEGEKLFF. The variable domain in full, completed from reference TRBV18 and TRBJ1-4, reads NAGVMQNPRHLVRRRGQEARLRCSPMKGHSHVYWYRQLPEEGLKFMVYLQKENIIDESGMPKERFSAEFPKEGPSILRIQQVVRGDSAAYFCASSQQEGEKLFFGSGTQLSVL.

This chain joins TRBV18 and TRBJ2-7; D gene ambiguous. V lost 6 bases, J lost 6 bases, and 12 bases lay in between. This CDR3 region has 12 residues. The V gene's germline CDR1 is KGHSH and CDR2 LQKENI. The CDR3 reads CASSPPLGEQYF. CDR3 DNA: TGTGCCAGCTCCCCCCCACTCGGCGAGCAGTACTTC. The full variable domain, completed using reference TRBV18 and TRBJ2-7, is NAGVMQNPRHLVRRRGQEARLRCSPMKGHSHVYWYRQLPEEGLKFMVYLQKENIIDESGMPKERFSAEFPKEGPSILRIQQVVRGDSAAYFCASSPPLGEQYFGPGTRLTVT.

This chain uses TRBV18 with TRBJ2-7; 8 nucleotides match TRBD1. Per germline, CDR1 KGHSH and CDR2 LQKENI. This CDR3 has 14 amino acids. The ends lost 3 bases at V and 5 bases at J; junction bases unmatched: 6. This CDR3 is CASSPGTGIDEQYF. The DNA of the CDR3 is TGTGCCAGCTCACCCGGGACAGGTATTGACGAGCAGTACTTC.

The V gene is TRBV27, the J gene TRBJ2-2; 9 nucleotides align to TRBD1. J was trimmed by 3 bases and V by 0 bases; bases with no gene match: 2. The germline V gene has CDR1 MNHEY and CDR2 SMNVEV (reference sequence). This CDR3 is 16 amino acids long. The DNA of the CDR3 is TGTGCCAGCAGTTTATCGGGACAGGGTTACACCGGGGAGCTGTTTTTT. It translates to CASSLSGQGYTGELFF.

The CDR3 nucleotides read TGTGCCAGCAGCTATCAGGGGATAGACGAAAAACTGTTTTTT. Translation gives CASSYQGIDEKLFF. The chain recombines TRBV9 with TRBJ1-4; tentative D call: TRBD1 (6 bases). Germline V CDR1 and CDR2: SGDLS, YYNGEE. The CDR3 loop spans 14 amino acids. V lost 4 bases to trimming and J lost 8 bases, with 15 bases between them. Variable domain in full (rest from reference TRBV9 and TRBJ1-4): DSGVTQTPKHLITATGQRVTLRCSPRSGDLSVYWYQQSLDQGLQFLIQYYNGEERAKGNILERFSAQQFPDLHSELNLSSLELGDSALYFCASSYQGIDEKLFFGSGTQLSVL.

This CDR3 reads CATGGSGQGLTGELFF. The CDR3 DNA follows: TGTGCCACGGGGGGATCGGGACAGGGGTTGACCGGGGAGCTGTTTTTT. The chain has TRBV7-9 and TRBJ2-2, with 10 nucleotides matching TRBD1. Per germline, CDR1 SEHNR and CDR2 FQNEAQ (reference sequence). The length of the CDR3 is 16 residues. Germline trimming cut 10 bases from V and 5 bases from J; bases unmatched to any gene: 13.